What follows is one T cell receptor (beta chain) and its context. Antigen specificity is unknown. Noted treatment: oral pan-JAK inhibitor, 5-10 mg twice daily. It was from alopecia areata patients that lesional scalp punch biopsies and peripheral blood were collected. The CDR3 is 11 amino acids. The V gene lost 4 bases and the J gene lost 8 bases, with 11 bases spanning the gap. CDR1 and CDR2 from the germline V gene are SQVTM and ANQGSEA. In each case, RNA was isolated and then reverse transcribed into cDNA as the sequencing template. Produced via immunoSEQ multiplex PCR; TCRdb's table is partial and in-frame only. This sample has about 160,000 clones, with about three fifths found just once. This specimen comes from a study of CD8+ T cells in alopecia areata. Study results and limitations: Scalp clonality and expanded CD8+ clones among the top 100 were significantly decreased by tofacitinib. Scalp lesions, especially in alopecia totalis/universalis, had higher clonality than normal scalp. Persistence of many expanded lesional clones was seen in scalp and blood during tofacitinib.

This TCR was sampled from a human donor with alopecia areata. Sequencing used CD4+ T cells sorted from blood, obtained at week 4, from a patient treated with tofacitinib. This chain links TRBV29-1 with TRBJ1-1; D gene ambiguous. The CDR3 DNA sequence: TGCAGCGTTGGGGCGGGGAGAGAAGCTTTCTTT. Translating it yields CSVGAGREAFF.